The 30 T cell receptor beta chains listed next were all sequenced from one sample in a study of shared clonotypes between healthy human individuals. Some clones are missing from TCRdb's copy, which holds only in-frame ones; the method was immunoSEQ multiplex PCR. The sample carries about 2.1 million clones, 85% to 95% recorded once. Terminally differentiated effector memory CD45RA+ cells were excluded by CCR7 positive selection of CD45RO-negative cells. The sample comprised naive CD8+ T cells from PBMCs. Every receptor here comes from a man younger than 35 in good health. Some clones in this sample may be carry-over from other donors' samples.

This clone is a singleton in its sample. The chain links TRBV10-3 to TRBJ2-2, with D possibly being TRBD1 (6 bases). The CDR3 covers 14 residues. Germline CDR1 ENHRY, CDR2 SYGVKD. V lost 5 bases and J 3 bases, leaving 10 bases between the germline ends. The CDR3 loop is CAISNRVDTGELFF. CDR3 DNA sequence: TGTGCCATCAGTAACAGGGTGGACACCGGGGAGCTGTTTTTT.

The gene calls are TRBV11-3 and TRBJ1-1, with 8 bases that match TRBD1. This CDR3 spans 13 amino acids. V lost 4 bases and J lost 4; bases outside the gene matches: 2. Germline V lookup: CDR1 SGHNT, CDR2 YENEEA. CDR3 sequence (DNA): TGTGCCAGCAGCTCTGGACAGGGCACTGAAGCTTTCTTT. Encoded protein: CASSSGQGTEAFF.

The chain uses TRBV2 and TRBJ2-4; D remains unclear. V shed 8 bases and J shed 7 bases, with 21 bases lying between them. In germline, CDR1 is SNHLY, CDR2 FYNNEI. This CDR3 comprises 15 residues. The CDR3, as DNA: TGTGCCAGCTCAAAACCCTCTTCTTATGGGAACATTCAGTACTTC. Protein: CASSKPSSYGNIQYF.

In this sample, this clone turned up once. At one end the junction does not follow the germline gene, possibly because of a read error. The chain links TRBV7-3 to TRBJ2-5, with TRBD1 matching 9 bases. CDR3 length: 15 residues. CDR1 is SGHTA, CDR2 FQGTGA, per germline. The CDR3 region has the DNA TGTGCCAGCAGCCTAACAGGGGGCACACAAGAGACCCAGTACTTC. It yields the protein CASSLTGGTQETQYF.

This chain connects TRBV9 to TRBJ1-5; perhaps TRBD1 as D (6 bases). The V end lost 4 bases, the J end lost 1 base, and 12 bases lay between the germline ends. Germline lookup yields CDR1 SGDLS and CDR2 YYNGEE. The CDR3 spans 15 residues. In DNA, the CDR3 is TGTGCCAGCAGCCCTCAGGGGCTGAGCAATCAGCCCCAGCATTTT. Translated: CASSPQGLSNQPQHF.

This rearrangement joins TRBV7-6 to TRBJ2-2; the match to TRBD1 covers 7 bases. The CDR3 covers 13 residues. Looked up from germline, CDR1 is SGHVS and CDR2 is FNYEAQ. Trimming at V came to 8 bases and at J to 6 bases, leaving 6 bases not matched to a gene. The CDR3 protein is CASWDRGAGELFF. The DNA of the CDR3 is TGTGCCAGCTGGGACAGAGGAGCCGGGGAGCTGTTTTTT.

Details on this clone: In the same sample, other DNA sequences code for this CDR3. This sequence joins TRBV27 and TRBJ1-2; D is possibly TRBD1 (5 bases). The CDR3 is made up of 13 amino acids. From germline, CDR1 is MNHEY and CDR2 SMNVEV (reference sequence). V lost 9 bases, J lost 5 bases, and 16 bases lay in between. For the CDR3, the DNA is TGTGCCAGTTCTTTGAGGGGAAGATATGGCTACACCTTC. Protein: CASSLRGRYGYTF.

On this clone: The identical CDR3 is also encoded by other nucleotide sequences in the sample. The chain carries TRBV6-5 and TRBJ2-2, with TRBD2 identical over 8 bases. CDR3 length: 15 amino acids. After removal of 3 bases from V and 5 bases from J, the junction contained 5 bases not matched to a gene. The germline V gene encodes CDR1 MNHEY and CDR2 SVGAGI. The CDR3, as DNA: TGTGCCAGCAGTTATAGCGGGGAAGGAACCGGGGAGCTGTTTTTT. Its protein is CASSYSGEGTGELFF.

Concerning this clone: This specimen includes other DNA sequences encoding the same CDR3. The chain joins TRBV27 to TRBJ2-3; TRBD2 matches 12 bases. J was trimmed by 4 bases and V by 6 bases; bases with no gene match: 5. Germline loops: CDR1 MNHEY, CDR2 SMNVEV (reference sequence). CDR3 size: 15 residues. CDR3 DNA: TGTGCCAGCAGCCCGCTAGCGGGAGGGGCAGATACGCAGTATTTT. Its translation: CASSPLAGGADTQYF.

The V gene is TRBV6-5, the J gene TRBJ1-1; a possible D gene is TRBD1 (6 bases). Between the trimmed V and J ends, which lost 2 bases and 0 bases, there was a span of 10 bases. CDR3 length: 15 residues. Germline lookup yields CDR1 MNHEY and CDR2 SVGAGI. Here the CDR3 DNA reads TGTGCCAGCAGTTACCGACAGGTCTTGAACACTGAAGCTTTCTTT. It is translated as CASSYRQVLNTEAFF.

The gene calls are TRBV30 and TRBJ1-2, with TRBD1 as a possible D gene (5 bases). V lost 3 bases to trimming and J lost 5 bases, with 10 bases between them. Germline V lookup: CDR1 GTSNPN, CDR2 SVGIG (reference sequence). The CDR3 loop spans 12 amino acids. The CDR3 region has the DNA TGTGCCTGGAGAGGGGCCGAGTATGGCTACACCTTC. Translation: CAWRGAEYGYTF.

Regarding this clone: The sample carries other DNA sequences with the same CDR3. The rearrangement joins TRBV5-6 to TRBJ2-7; 7 nucleotides agree with TRBD1. Germline trimming cut 2 bases from V and 3 bases from J; bases unmatched to any gene: 2. CDR1 and CDR2 from the germline V gene are SGHDT and YYEEEE. CDR3 size: 13 residues. DNA of the CDR3: TGTGCCAGCAGCTTTGGGACAGTCTACGAGCAGTACTTC. It translates to CASSFGTVYEQYF. Full variable domain (rest looked up from reference TRBV5-6 and TRBJ2-7): DAGVTQSPTHLIKTRGQQVTLRCSPKSGHDTVSWYQQALGQGPQFIFQYYEEEERQRGNFPDRFSGHQFPNYSSELNVNALLLGDSALYLCASSFGTVYEQYFGPGTRLTVT.

The chain uses TRBV9 and TRBJ1-1; weak D call: TRBD1 (5 bases). Trimming removed 0 bases at V and 4 bases at J, with 13 bases between. Per germline, CDR1 SGDLS and CDR2 YYNGEE. This CDR3 spans 15 amino acids. For the CDR3, the DNA is TGTGCCAGCAGCGTAGGGAGAGGGGCCGGCACTGAAGCTTTCTTT. This sequence encodes CASSVGRGAGTEAFF.

CDR3 coding DNA: TGTGCCAGCAGTTTAGCGGGGCCTACCTACGAGCAGTACTTC. It specifies CASSLAGPTYEQYF. The chain links TRBV28 to TRBJ2-7; D possibly corresponds to TRBD2 (6 bases). The germline gives CDR1 MDHEN, CDR2 SYDVKM. Deletions cut 2 bases from V and 2 bases from J, with 10 bases between. CDR3 length: 14 residues.

The genes are TRBV7-2 and TRBJ2-7, with a weak D call TRBD2 (6 bases). V shed 2 bases and J shed 3 bases, with 17 bases lying between them. Per the germline V gene, CDR1 is SGHTA and CDR2 is FQGNSA. The CDR3 is 16 amino acids. CDR3 nucleotides: TGTGCCAGCAGCTTACCCGGGACTTTGAGGGGCTACGAGCAGTACTTC. It encodes CASSLPGTLRGYEQYF.

The chain is built from TRBV6-5 and TRBJ1-1; maybe TRBD1 (5 bases). The CDR3 runs 14 residues. CDR1 is MNHEY and CDR2 is SVGAGI in the germline V gene. The V gene lost 5 bases and the J gene lost 10 bases, with 20 bases spanning the gap. DNA of the CDR3: TGTGCCAGCAGTCTAACGGGACGGGGGGTTGGAGCTTTCTTT. Translated: CASSLTGRGVGAFF.

This clone has only one observation. The V and J genes are TRBV28 and TRBJ2-5; D gene ambiguous. Germline assignment: CDR1 MDHEN and CDR2 SYDVKM. V lost 5 bases, J lost 0 bases, and 10 bases lay in between. The CDR3 consists of 14 residues. CDR3 coding DNA: TGTGCCAGCAGTAAATTCGAAAACCAAGAGACCCAGTACTTC. Translating it yields CASSKFENQETQYF.

This sequence joins TRBV7-9 and TRBJ2-3; D is unclear. V was pared by 7 bases and J by 2 bases, with 7 bases between. The CDR3 sequence is 12 residues long. CDR1 and CDR2 from the germline V gene are SEHNR and FQNEAQ (reference sequence). This chain's CDR3 is CASTPYTDTQYF. CDR3 nucleotides: TGTGCCAGCACCCCATACACAGATACGCAGTATTTT. The whole variable domain, remainder taken from reference TRBV7-9 and TRBJ2-3, is DTGVSQNPRHKITKRGQNVTFRCDPISEHNRLYWYRQTLGQGPEFLTYFQNEAQLEKSRLLSDRFSAERPKGSFSTLEIQRTEQGDSAMYLCASTPYTDTQYFGPGTRLTVL.

As concerns this clone: Other DNA sequences in this sample translate to the same CDR3. J is TRBJ2-1 and V is TRBV29-1; 13 nucleotides line up with TRBD2. CDR3 length: 14 residues. V was pared by 6 bases and J by 7 bases, with 6 bases of the junction left unmatched. Germline CDR1 is SQVTM and CDR2 is ANQGSEA. The CDR3 loop is CSVGLAGVLNEQFF. In nucleotides, the CDR3 is TGCAGCGTCGGACTAGCGGGAGTTTTGAATGAGCAGTTCTTC.

The chain is built from TRBV27 and TRBJ2-1; TRBD2 matches 7 bases. Trimming at V came to 5 bases and at J to 4 bases, leaving 11 bases not matched to a gene. The germline gives CDR1 MNHEY, CDR2 SMNVEV (reference sequence). The CDR3 is made up of 16 amino acids. DNA for the CDR3: TGTGCCAGCAGTCTACAACCTAGCGGACCATACAATGAGCAGTTCTTC. Its translation is CASSLQPSGPYNEQFF.

This chain joins TRBV28 and TRBJ2-7, with no clear D. CDR3 length: 15 residues. V lost 7 bases to trimming and J lost 3 bases, with 19 bases between them. Germline V gene sequence: CDR1 MDHEN, CDR2 SYDVKM. CDR3 region: CASTDGSPRDYEQYF. CDR3 bases: TGTGCCAGCACCGACGGATCTCCTCGAGACTACGAGCAGTACTTC.

V usage is TRBV28 and J usage is TRBJ1-5, with D perhaps matching TRBD1 (5 bases). The V end lost 7 bases, the J end lost 7 bases, and 14 bases lay between the germline ends. CDR1 and CDR2 (germline): MDHEN, SYDVKM. This CDR3 is built from 13 residues. CDR3 bases: TGTGCCAGCATCCCCAGGGTTCGGCAGCCCCAGCATTTT. This translates into CASIPRVRQPQHF. The variable domain in full, completed from reference TRBV28 and TRBJ1-5, reads DVKVTQSSRYLVKRTGEKVFLECVQDMDHENMFWYRQDPGLGLRLIYFSYDVKMKEKGDIPEGYSVSREKKERFSLILESASTNQTSMYLCASIPRVRQPQHFGDGTRLSIL.

The chain is built from TRBV27 and TRBJ2-1; the D is unclear. The CDR3 sequence is 14 residues long. CDR1 and CDR2 from the germline V gene are MNHEY and SMNVEV (reference sequence). Trimming left V 5 bases short and J 4 bases short, with 12 bases between. The CDR3 spells CASSPSVRYNEQFF. In nucleotides, the CDR3 is TGTGCCAGCAGTCCCTCGGTTCGGTACAATGAGCAGTTCTTC.

About this clone: Other DNA sequences in the same sample also yield this CDR3. CDR3 residues: CASSLGQNYEQYF. In DNA form, the CDR3 reads TGTGCCAGCAGCTTGGGACAGAACTACGAGCAGTACTTC. The chain employs TRBV27 and TRBJ2-7; TRBD1 matches 7 bases. V lost 6 bases, J lost 3 bases, and 5 bases stayed unmatched. The CDR3 is 13 residues long. CDR1 MNHEY and CDR2 SMNVEV come from the germline V gene (reference sequence).

V usage is TRBV18 and J usage is TRBJ2-5; TRBD2 matches 14 bases. The CDR3 totals 17 residues. Germline values: CDR1 KGHSH, CDR2 LQKENI. The V and J ends lost 0 bases and 5 bases, in that order; junction bases with no gene match: 5. As DNA, the CDR3 is TGTGCCAGCTCACCACCGGGACTAGCGGGAGTTCATGAGACCCAGTACTTC. Translating gives CASSPPGLAGVHETQYF.

The J gene is TRBJ1-1, the V gene TRBV5-8; D not certain. The CDR3 loop spans 11 amino acids. Trimming stripped 1 base from V and 8 bases from J, with 6 bases between. Per the germline V gene, CDR1 is SGHTS and CDR2 is YDEGEE. The chain's CDR3 is CASSLPTEAFF. In DNA, the CDR3 is TGTGCCAGCAGCTTGCCGACGGAAGCTTTCTTT.

The CDR3 bases are TGCAGCGTTGAAGATCCGGTAGGAGCCAGGTATGGCTACACCTTC. Translated, it gives CSVEDPVGARYGYTF. J is TRBJ1-2 and V is TRBV29-1; D gene unclear. Germline assignment: CDR1 SQVTM and CDR2 ANQGSEA. The CDR3 has 15 amino acids. V shed 0 bases and J shed 5 bases, with 16 bases lying between them.

The chain links TRBV27 to TRBJ1-2; no clear D. The CDR3 is made up of 14 amino acids. Germline CDR1 reads MNHEY; CDR2 reads SMNVEV (reference sequence). Trimming stripped 2 bases from V and 8 bases from J, with 15 bases between. CDR3 sequence (DNA): TGTGCCAGCAGTTTACTAAACATGAGCCAGGGCTACACCTTC. This gives the protein CASSLLNMSQGYTF.

This clone occurred once. The rearrangement uses TRBV27 and TRBJ1-5; D is perhaps TRBD1 (6 bases). The germline V and J ends were trimmed by 6 bases and 4 bases, with 16 bases remaining between them. The CDR3 consists of 15 residues. The germline V gene encodes CDR1 MNHEY and CDR2 SMNVEV (reference sequence). As DNA, the CDR3 is TGTGCCAGCAGCATTCGGGGGGCTTGGAATCAGCCCCAGCATTTT. Protein product: CASSIRGAWNQPQHF.

This sequence joins TRBV28 and TRBJ2-7; 7 bases align to TRBD1. The germline V gene encodes CDR1 MDHEN and CDR2 SYDVKM. The CDR3 has 14 residues. With 7 bases clipped from V and 2 bases from J, the junction kept 8 bases outside the gene matches. The CDR3 DNA follows: TGTGCCAGCAACACCCGGGACAGAACCTACGAGCAGTACTTC. Its protein product is CASNTRDRTYEQYF.